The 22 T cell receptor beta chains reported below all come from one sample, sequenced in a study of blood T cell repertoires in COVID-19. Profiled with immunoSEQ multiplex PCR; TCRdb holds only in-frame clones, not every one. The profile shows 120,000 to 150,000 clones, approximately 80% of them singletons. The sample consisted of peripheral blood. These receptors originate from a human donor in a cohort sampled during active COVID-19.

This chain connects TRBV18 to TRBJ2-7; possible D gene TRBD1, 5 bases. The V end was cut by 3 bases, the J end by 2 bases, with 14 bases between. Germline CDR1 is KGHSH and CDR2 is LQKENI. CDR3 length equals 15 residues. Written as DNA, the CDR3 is TGTGCCAGCTCACCGTTTGGACATGGACCCTACGAGCAGTACTTC. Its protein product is CASSPFGHGPYEQYF.

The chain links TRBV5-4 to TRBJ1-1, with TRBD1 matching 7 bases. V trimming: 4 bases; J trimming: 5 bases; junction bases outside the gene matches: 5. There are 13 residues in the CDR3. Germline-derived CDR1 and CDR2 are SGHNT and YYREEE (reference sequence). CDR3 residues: CASSPSTGTEAFF. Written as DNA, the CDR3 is TGTGCCAGCAGCCCTTCGACAGGGACTGAAGCTTTCTTT. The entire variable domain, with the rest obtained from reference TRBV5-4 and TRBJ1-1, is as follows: ETGVTQSPTHLIKTRGQQVTLRCSSQSGHNTVSWYQQALGQGPQFIFQYYREEENGRGNFPPRFSGLQFPNYSSELNVNALELDDSALYLCASSPSTGTEAFFGQGTRLTVV.

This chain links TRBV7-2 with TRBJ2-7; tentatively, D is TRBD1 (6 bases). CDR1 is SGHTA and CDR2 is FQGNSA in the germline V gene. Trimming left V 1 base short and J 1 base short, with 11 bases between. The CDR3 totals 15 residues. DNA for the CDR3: TGTGCCAGCAGCTTAGAACGGGACATATCCTACGAGCAGTACTTC. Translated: CASSLERDISYEQYF.

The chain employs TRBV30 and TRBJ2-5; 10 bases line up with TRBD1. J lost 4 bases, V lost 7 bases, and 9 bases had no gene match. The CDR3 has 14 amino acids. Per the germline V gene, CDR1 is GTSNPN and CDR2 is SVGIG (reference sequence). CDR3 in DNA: TGTGCCTTTTCCCGGGACAGGGGAGGAGAGACCCAGTACTTC. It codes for CAFSRDRGGETQYF.

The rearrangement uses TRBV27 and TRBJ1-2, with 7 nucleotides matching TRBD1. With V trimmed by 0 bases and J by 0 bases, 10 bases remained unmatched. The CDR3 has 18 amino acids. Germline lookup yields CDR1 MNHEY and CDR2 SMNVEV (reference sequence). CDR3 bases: TGTGCCAGCAGTTTATCGGCCTCGACAGGGAGAACTAACTATGGCTACACCTTC. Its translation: CASSLSASTGRTNYGYTF.

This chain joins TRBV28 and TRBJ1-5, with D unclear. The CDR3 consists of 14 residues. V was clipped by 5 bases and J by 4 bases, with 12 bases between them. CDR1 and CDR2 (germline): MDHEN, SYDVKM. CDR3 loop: CASSLAGRNQPQHF. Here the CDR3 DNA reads TGTGCCAGCAGTCTAGCGGGGAGAAATCAGCCCCAGCATTTT.

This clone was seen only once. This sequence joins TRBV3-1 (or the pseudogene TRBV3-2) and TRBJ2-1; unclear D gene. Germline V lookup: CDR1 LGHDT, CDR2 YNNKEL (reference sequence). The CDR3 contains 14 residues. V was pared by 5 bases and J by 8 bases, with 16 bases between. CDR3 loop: CASSYRPTRDEQFF. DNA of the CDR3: TGTGCCAGCAGCTACCGACCCACCCGGGATGAGCAGTTCTTC.

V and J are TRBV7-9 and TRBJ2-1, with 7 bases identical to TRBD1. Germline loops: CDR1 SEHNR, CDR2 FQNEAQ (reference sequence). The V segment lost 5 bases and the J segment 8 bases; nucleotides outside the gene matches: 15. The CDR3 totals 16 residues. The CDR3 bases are TGTGCCAGCAGCCCCCTTGGGGGACAGCCTGGGGATGAGCAGTTCTTC. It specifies CASSPLGGQPGDEQFF.

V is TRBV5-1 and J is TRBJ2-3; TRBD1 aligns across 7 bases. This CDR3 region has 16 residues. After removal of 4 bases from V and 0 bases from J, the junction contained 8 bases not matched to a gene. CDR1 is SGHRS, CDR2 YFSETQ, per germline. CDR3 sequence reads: CASSLTGSPSTDTQYF. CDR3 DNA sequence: TGCGCCAGCAGCCTGACAGGGTCACCTAGCACAGATACGCAGTATTTT.

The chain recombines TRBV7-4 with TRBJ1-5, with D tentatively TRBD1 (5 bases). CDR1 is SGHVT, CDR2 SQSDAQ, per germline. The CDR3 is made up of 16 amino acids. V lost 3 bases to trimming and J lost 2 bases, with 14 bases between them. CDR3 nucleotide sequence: TGTGCCAGCAGCTTTAAAGACGTAGGGGGCAATCAGCCCCAGCATTTT. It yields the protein CASSFKDVGGNQPQHF.

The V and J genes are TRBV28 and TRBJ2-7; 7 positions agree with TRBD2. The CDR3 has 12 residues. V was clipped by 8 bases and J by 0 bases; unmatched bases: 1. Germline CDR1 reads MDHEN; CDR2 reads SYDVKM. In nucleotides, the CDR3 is TGTGCCAGCGGGGGGGGCTCCTACGAGCAGTACTTC. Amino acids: CASGGGSYEQYF. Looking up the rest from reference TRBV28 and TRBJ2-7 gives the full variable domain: DVKVTQSSRYLVKRTGEKVFLECVQDMDHENMFWYRQDPGLGLRLIYFSYDVKMKEKGDIPEGYSVSREKKERFSLILESASTNQTSMYLCASGGGSYEQYFGPGTRLTVT.

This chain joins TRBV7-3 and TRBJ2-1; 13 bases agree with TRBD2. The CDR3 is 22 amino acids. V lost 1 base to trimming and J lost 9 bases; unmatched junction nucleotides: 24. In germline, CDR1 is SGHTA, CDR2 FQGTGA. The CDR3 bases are TGTGCCAGCAGCTTAAGCCAGGATGAACTAGCGGGAGGGCCTATCTTTCCGAGTGAGCAGTTCTTC. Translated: CASSLSQDELAGGPIFPSEQFF.

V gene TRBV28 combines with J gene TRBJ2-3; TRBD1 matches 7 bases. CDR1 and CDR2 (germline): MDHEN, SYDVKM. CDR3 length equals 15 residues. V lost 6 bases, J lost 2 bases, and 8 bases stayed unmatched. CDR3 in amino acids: CASRESRGNTDTQYF. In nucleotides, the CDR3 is TGTGCCAGCAGAGAGTCCAGGGGGAACACAGATACGCAGTATTTT.

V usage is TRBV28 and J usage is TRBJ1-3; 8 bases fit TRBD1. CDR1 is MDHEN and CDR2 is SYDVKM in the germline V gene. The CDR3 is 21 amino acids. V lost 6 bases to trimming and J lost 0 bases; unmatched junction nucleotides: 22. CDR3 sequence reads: CASRENDGKGQALYSGNTIYF. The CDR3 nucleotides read TGTGCCAGCAGGGAAAATGACGGCAAGGGACAGGCCTTGTACTCTGGAAACACCATATATTTT.

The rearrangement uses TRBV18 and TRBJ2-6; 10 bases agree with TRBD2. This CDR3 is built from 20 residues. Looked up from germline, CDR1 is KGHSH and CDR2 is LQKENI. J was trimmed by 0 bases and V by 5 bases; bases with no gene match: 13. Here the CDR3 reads CASSTRPLAGDHSGANVLTF. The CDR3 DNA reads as TGTGCCAGCTCAACACGACCGCTAGCGGGGGATCACTCTGGGGCCAACGTCCTGACTTTC.

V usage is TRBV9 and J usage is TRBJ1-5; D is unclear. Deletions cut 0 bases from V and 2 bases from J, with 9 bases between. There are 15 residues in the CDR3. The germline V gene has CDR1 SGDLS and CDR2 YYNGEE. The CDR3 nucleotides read TGTGCCAGCAGCGTAGGACTCGCAGGCAATCAGCCCCAGCATTTT. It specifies CASSVGLAGNQPQHF.

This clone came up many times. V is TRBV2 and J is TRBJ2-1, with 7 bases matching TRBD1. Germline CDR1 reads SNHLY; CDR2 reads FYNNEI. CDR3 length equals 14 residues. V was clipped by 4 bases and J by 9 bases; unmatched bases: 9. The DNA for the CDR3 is TGTGCCAGCAGTGCCGGGACAGCCAAAGGTGAGCAGTTCTTC. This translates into CASSAGTAKGEQFF. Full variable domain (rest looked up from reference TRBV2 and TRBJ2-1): EPEVTQTPSHQVTQMGQEVILRCVPISNHLYFYWYRQILGQKVEFLVSFYNNEISEKSEIFDDQFSVERPDGSNFTLKIRSTKLEDSAMYFCASSAGTAKGEQFFGPGTRLTVL.

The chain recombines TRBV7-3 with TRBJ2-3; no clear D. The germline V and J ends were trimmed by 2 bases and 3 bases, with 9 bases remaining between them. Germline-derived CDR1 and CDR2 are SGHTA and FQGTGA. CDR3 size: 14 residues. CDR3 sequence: CASSLVEATDTQYF. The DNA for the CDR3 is TGTGCCAGCAGCTTAGTTGAGGCAACAGATACGCAGTATTTT.

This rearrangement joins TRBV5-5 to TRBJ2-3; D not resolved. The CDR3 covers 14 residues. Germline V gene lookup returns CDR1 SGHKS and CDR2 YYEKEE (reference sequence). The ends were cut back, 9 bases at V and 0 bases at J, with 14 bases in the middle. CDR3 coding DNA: TGTGCCACCAGGTGGGCCCTTAGCACAGATACGCAGTATTTT. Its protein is CATRWALSTDTQYF.

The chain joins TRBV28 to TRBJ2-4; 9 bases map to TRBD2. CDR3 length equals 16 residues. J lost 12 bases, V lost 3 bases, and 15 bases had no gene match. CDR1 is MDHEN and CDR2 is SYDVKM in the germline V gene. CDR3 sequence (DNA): TGTGCCAGCAGTTTTAGGGGAACCGGGACTAGCAGCAATCAGTACTTC. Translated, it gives CASSFRGTGTSSNQYF.

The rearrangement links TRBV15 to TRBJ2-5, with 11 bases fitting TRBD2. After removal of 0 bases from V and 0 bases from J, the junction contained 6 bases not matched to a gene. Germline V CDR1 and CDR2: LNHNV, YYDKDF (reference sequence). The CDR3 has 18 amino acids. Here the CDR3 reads CATSRDPLGLADQETQYF. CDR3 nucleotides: TGTGCCACCAGCAGAGATCCTTTGGGACTAGCGGACCAAGAGACCCAGTACTTC.

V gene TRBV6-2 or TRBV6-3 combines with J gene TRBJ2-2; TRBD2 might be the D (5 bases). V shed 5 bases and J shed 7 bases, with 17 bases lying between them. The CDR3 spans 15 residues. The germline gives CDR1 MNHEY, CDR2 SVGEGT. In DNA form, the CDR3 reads TGTGCCAGCAGTCTCTCCCTTCCGGAGGTCGGGGAGCTGTTTTTT. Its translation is CASSLSLPEVGELFF.